The 17 T cell receptor beta chains in this list originate from one sample, sequenced in a study of a mutant IDH1 vaccine in newly diagnosed glioma. The antigens these receptors bind are not known. Sequenced by immunoSEQ multiplex PCR; TCRdb stores in-frame clones only, minus some. The sample lists 56,000 or so clones, roughly 80% seen once, with about 5% in the top ten. Sample time point: week 47, end of study. Every vaccination contained 300 ug of the mutant IDH1 20-mer peptide and was paired with topical imiquimod. Sequencing was performed on PBMCs, taken from a glioma patient whose treatment included an IDH1 peptide vaccine. The receptors were sampled from a man between 50 and 59 years old with glioma.

This chain connects TRBV4-2 to TRBJ2-7, with 11 bases aligning to TRBD2. Trimming removed 6 bases from V and 2 bases from J; junction bases left unmatched: 6. The CDR3 sequence is 15 residues long. Germline V gene lookup returns CDR1 LGHNA and CDR2 YNFKEQ. The CDR3 here is CASRETSGVTYEQYF. The CDR3 nucleotides read TGTGCCAGCAGAGAGACTAGCGGGGTTACCTACGAGCAGTACTTC.

The chain employs TRBV7-2 and TRBJ1-3; unclear D gene. V lost 4 bases, J lost 0 bases, and 13 bases lay in between. Germline V gives CDR1 SGHTA, CDR2 FQGNSA. The CDR3 extends over 16 amino acids. CDR3 amino acids: CASSSRGPFSGNTIYF. The CDR3 DNA reads TGTGCCAGCAGCTCGCGAGGGCCTTTCTCTGGAAACACCATATATTTT.

The V and J genes are TRBV19 and TRBJ1-1; 7 bases match TRBD1. Germline V gives CDR1 LNHDA, CDR2 SQIVND (reference sequence). The CDR3 sequence is 14 residues long. Germline trimming cut 5 bases from V and 4 bases from J; bases unmatched to any gene: 7. CDR3 sequence: CASSEGQFSTEAFF. CDR3 coding DNA: TGTGCCAGTAGTGAGGGACAGTTCTCCACTGAAGCTTTCTTT.

The chain is built from TRBV7-9 and TRBJ1-5, with D perhaps matching TRBD1 (5 bases). The germline gives CDR1 SEHNR, CDR2 FQNEAQ (reference sequence). The CDR3 runs to 15 residues. Trimming stripped 5 bases from V and 5 bases from J, with 16 bases between. CDR3 residues: CASSGGLAAHQPQHF. DNA for the CDR3: TGTGCCAGCAGCGGGGGTTTGGCTGCGCATCAGCCCCAGCATTTT. Looking up the rest from reference TRBV7-9 and TRBJ1-5 gives the full variable domain: DTGVSQNPRHKITKRGQNVTFRCDPISEHNRLYWYRQTLGQGPEFLTYFQNEAQLEKSRLLSDRFSAERPKGSFSTLEIQRTEQGDSAMYLCASSGGLAAHQPQHFGDGTRLSIL.

The chain combines TRBV5-6 with TRBJ2-1; 11 bases are shared with TRBD1. Germline CDR1 is SGHDT and CDR2 is YYEEEE. CDR3 length: 15 residues. Germline trimming cut 4 bases from V and 8 bases from J; bases unmatched to any gene: 8. This CDR3 is CASSPDRGRIHEQFF. Here the CDR3 DNA reads TGTGCCAGCAGCCCGGACAGGGGGCGCATCCATGAGCAGTTCTTC.

The CDR3 reads CASSPRQGSGEAFF. CDR3 DNA: TGTGCCAGCAGCCCCAGACAGGGGTCTGGTGAAGCTTTCTTT. The chain has TRBV9 and TRBJ1-1; 8 bases are shared with TRBD1. The CDR3 sequence is 14 residues long. Germline-derived CDR1 and CDR2 are SGDLS and YYNGEE. J gave up 7 bases and V 4 bases, and 9 bases lay outside the gene matches.

This rearrangement joins TRBV5-4 to TRBJ2-5; D might be TRBD1 (6 bases). CDR3 size: 13 residues. From germline, CDR1 is SGHNT and CDR2 YYREEE (reference sequence). V lost 4 bases, J lost 2 bases, and 9 bases lay in between. The CDR3 region is CASSGQLQETQYF. Here the CDR3 DNA reads TGTGCCAGCAGCGGACAGTTACAAGAGACCCAGTACTTC.

The J gene is TRBJ2-3, the V gene TRBV7-2, with TRBD2 identical over 13 bases. J gave up 1 base and V 3 bases, and 4 bases lay outside the gene matches. Germline V gives CDR1 SGHTA, CDR2 FQGNSA. The CDR3 totals 17 residues. In nucleotides, the CDR3 is TGTGCCAGCAGCTTCAGACTAGCGGGGGGACGCACAGATACGCAGTATTTT. Protein product: CASSFRLAGGRTDTQYF.

The rearrangement uses TRBV7-2 and TRBJ1-5; no definite D call. V lost 2 bases and J 1 base, leaving 9 bases between the germline ends. The CDR3 length is 15 residues. Germline CDR1 SGHTA, CDR2 FQGNSA. The CDR3 is CASSLPPRSNQPQHF. The CDR3 DNA follows: TGTGCCAGCAGCTTACCCCCTAGGAGCAATCAGCCCCAGCATTTT.

This clone was seen more than once but under ten times. This sequence joins TRBV6-6 and TRBJ1-6, with 8 bases that match TRBD1. This CDR3 is built from 16 residues. The ends lost 0 bases at V and 6 bases at J; junction bases unmatched: 4. From germline, CDR1 is MNHNY and CDR2 SVGAGI (reference sequence). CDR3 residues: CASSYSMDRVNSPLHF. The CDR3 DNA is TGTGCCAGCAGTTACTCGATGGACAGGGTTAATTCACCCCTCCACTTT.

V is TRBV9 and J is TRBJ2-7; D perhaps matches TRBD2 (6 bases). This CDR3 contains 15 residues. CDR1 is SGDLS and CDR2 is YYNGEE in the germline V gene. Deletions cut 4 bases from V and 2 bases from J, with 16 bases between. CDR3 protein: CASSPRGDSTYEQYF. CDR3 coding DNA: TGTGCCAGCAGCCCCCGAGGGGACTCCACCTACGAGCAGTACTTC.

This clone was observed a few times. The chain links TRBV10-1 to TRBJ2-2, with D perhaps matching TRBD1 (5 bases). From germline, CDR1 is WNHNN and CDR2 SYGVQD (reference sequence). V was pared by 6 bases and J by 0 bases, with 8 bases between. This CDR3 has 14 amino acids. The CDR3 here is CASRVTANTGELFF. The DNA of the CDR3 is TGCGCCAGCAGGGTGACAGCGAACACCGGGGAGCTGTTTTTT.

This chain uses TRBV4-2 with TRBJ1-1, with a weak D call TRBD1 (5 bases). The germline CDR1 and CDR2 sequences are LGHNA and YNFKEQ. Trimming stripped 5 bases from V and 4 bases from J, with 14 bases between. This CDR3 comprises 14 residues. DNA of the CDR3: TGTGCCAGCAGCGGCCAGGGTTCGGCCACTGAAGCTTTCTTT. Translating it yields CASSGQGSATEAFF.

This clone was observed a single time. The V call is TRBV10-3, the J call TRBJ1-2; 7 nucleotides line up with TRBD1. This CDR3 contains 16 residues. Germline CDR1 and CDR2: ENHRY and SYGVKD. The trim removed 0 bases at V and 0 bases at J, leaving 4 bases unmatched. This CDR3 reads CAISESPGQTNYGYTF. CDR3 nucleotides: TGTGCCATCAGTGAGTCCCCGGGACAGACTAACTATGGCTACACCTTC.

This sequence joins TRBV10-3 and TRBJ2-1; 10 nucleotides align to TRBD2. Germline V lookup: CDR1 ENHRY, CDR2 SYGVKD. This CDR3 comprises 16 residues. Trimming cost V 6 bases and J 5 bases; bases outside gene matches: 10. As DNA, the CDR3 is TGTGCCATCAGCGAGACAACTAGCGGGGCTAACAATGAGCAGTTCTTC. The encoded protein is CAISETTSGANNEQFF.

This clone came up a few times. V is TRBV5-1 and J is TRBJ1-1; possible D gene TRBD1, 6 bases. Germline V gene lookup returns CDR1 SGHRS and CDR2 YFSETQ. CDR3 length: 13 amino acids. V lost 4 bases and J lost 6, with 13 bases in between. CDR3 DNA: TGCGCCAGCAGCGTAAGGGGGGTACCTGAAGCTTTCTTT. Translating it yields CASSVRGVPEAFF.

The J gene is TRBJ2-1, the V gene TRBV19; 9 bases fit TRBD2. The V gene's germline CDR1 is LNHDA and CDR2 SQIVND (reference sequence). V was pared by 5 bases and J by 3 bases, with 5 bases of the junction left unmatched. The CDR3 totals 15 residues. The CDR3: CASSPQRGDYNEQFF. In nucleotides, the CDR3 is TGTGCCAGTAGTCCCCAGCGGGGGGACTACAATGAGCAGTTCTTC.